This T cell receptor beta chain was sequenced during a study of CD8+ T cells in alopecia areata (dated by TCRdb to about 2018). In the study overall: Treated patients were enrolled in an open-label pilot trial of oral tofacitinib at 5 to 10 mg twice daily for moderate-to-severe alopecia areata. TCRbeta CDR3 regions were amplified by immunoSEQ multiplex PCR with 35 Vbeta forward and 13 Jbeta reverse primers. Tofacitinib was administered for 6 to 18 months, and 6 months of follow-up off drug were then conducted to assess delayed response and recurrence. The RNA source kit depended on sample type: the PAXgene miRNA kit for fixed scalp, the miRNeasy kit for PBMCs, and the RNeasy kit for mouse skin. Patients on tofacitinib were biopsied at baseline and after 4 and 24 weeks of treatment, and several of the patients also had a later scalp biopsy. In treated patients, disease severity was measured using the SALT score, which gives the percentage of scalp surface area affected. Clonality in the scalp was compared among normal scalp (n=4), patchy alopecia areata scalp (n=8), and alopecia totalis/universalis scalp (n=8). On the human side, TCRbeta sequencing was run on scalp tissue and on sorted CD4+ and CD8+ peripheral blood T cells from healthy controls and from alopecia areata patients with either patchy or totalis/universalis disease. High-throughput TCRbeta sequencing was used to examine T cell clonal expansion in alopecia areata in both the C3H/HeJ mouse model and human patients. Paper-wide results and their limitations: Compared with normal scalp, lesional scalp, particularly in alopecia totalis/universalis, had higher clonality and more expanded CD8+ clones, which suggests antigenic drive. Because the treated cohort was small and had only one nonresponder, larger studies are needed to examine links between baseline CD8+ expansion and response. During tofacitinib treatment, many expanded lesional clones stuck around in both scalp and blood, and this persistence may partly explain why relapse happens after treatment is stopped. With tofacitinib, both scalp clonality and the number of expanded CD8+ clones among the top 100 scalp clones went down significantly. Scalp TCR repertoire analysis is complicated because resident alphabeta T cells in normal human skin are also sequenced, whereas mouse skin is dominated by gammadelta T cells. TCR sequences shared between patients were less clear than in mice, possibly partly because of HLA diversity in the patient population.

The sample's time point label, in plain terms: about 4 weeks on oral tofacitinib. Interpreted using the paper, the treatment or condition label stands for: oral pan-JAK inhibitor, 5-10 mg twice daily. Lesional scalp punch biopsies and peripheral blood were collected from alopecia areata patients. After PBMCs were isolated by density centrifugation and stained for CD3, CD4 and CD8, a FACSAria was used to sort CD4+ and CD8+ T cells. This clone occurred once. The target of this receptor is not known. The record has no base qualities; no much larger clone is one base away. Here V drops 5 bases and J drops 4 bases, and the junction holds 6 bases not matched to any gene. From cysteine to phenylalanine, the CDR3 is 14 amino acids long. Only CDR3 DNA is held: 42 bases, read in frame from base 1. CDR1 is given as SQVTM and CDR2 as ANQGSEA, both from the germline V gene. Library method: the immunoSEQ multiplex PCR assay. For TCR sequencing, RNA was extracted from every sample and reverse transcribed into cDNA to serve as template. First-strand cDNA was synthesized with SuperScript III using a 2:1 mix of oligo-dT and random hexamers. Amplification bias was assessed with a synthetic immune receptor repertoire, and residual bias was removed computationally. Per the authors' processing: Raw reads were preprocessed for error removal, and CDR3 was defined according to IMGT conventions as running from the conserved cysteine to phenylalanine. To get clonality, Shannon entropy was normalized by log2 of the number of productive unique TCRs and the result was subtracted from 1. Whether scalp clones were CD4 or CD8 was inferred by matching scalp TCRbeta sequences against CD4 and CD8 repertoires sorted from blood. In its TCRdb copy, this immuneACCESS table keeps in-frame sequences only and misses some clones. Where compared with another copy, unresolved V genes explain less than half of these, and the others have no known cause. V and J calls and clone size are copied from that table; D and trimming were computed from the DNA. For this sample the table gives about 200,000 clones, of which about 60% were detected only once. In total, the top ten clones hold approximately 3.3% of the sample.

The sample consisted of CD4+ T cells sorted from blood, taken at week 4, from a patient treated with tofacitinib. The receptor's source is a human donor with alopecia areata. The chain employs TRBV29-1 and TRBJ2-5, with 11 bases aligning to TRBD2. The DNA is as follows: TGCAGCGTTCGTGCCCTAGCGGGGGGAGAGACCCAGTACTTC. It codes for CSVRALAGGETQYF.